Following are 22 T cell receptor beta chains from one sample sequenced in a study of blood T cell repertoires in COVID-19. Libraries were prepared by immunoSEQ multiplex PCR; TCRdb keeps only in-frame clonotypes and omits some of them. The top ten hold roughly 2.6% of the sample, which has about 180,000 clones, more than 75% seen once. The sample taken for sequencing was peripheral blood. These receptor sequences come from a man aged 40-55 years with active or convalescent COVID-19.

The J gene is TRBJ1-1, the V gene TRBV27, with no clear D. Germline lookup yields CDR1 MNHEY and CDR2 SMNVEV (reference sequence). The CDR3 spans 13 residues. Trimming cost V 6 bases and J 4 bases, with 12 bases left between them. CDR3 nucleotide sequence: TGTGCCAGCAGGAGAAACACAGTCACTGAAGCTTTCTTT. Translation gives CASRRNTVTEAFF.

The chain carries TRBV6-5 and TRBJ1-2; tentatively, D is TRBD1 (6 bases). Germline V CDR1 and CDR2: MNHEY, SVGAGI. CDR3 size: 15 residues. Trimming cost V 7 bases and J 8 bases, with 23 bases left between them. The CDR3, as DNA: TGTGCCAGCATTAATAAGGGGGAGCGATTGAGGGGCTACACCTTC. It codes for CASINKGERLRGYTF.

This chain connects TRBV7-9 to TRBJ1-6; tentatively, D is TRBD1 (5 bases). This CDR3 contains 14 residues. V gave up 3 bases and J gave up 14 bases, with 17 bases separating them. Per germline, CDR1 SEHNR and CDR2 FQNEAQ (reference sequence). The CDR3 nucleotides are TGTGCCAGCAGCTTCGGAGACTCCGGGGGAACCCTCCACTTT. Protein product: CASSFGDSGGTLHF.

For the CDR3, the DNA is TGTGCCAGCAGTTACAGGACAGGGATAACGTACACCTTC. Protein sequence: CASSYRTGITYTF. The chain is built from TRBV6-5 and TRBJ1-2; TRBD1 matches at 8 bases. Per the germline V gene, CDR1 is MNHEY and CDR2 is SVGAGI. V dropped 2 bases and J dropped 11; count of bases not matched to a gene: 7. The CDR3 has 13 residues.

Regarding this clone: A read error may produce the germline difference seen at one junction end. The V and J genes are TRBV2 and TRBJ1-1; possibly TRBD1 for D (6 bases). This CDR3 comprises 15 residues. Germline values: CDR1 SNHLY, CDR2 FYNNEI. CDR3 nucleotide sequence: TGTGCCAGCACTGAAGTAAGGACAGTGAACACTGAAGCTTTCTTT. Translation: CASTEVRTVNTEAFF.

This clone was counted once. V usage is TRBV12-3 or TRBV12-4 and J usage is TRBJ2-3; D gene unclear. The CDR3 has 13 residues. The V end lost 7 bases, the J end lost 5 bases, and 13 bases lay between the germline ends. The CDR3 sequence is CASTLLSGDTQYF. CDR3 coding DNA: TGTGCCAGCACCTTACTATCCGGAGATACGCAGTATTTT.

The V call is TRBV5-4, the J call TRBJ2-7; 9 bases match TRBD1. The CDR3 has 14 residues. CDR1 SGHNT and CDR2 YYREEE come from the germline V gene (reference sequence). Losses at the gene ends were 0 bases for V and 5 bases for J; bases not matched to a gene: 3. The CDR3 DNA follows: TGTGCCAGCAGCTTGGACAGGGGGCTTGACGAGCAGTACTTC. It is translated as CASSLDRGLDEQYF.

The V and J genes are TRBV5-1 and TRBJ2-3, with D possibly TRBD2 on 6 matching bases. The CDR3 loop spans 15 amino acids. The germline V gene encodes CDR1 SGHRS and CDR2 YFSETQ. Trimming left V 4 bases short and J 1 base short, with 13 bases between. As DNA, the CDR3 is TGCGCCAGCAGCGTCGGGACTCCTCGCACAGATACGCAGTATTTT. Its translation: CASSVGTPRTDTQYF.

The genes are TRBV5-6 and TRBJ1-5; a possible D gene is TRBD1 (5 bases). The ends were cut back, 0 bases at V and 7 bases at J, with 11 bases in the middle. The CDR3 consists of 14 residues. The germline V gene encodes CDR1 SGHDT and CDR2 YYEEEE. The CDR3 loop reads CASSLVGPGQPQHF. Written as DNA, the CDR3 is TGTGCCAGCAGCTTGGTTGGTCCAGGGCAGCCCCAGCATTTT.

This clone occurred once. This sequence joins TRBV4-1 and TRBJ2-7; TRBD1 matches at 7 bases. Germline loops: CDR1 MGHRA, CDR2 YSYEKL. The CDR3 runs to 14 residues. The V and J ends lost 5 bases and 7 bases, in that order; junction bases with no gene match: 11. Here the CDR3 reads CASSAPDRRREQYF. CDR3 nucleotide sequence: TGCGCCAGCAGCGCCCCGGACAGGCGCCGGGAGCAGTACTTC.

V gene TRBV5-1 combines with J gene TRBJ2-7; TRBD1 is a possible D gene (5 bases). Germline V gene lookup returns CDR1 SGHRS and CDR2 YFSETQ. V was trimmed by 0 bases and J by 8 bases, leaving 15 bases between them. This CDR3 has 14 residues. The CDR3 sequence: CASSLGGALRQQYF. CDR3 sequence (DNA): TGCGCCAGCAGCTTGGGTGGGGCCCTACGGCAGCAGTACTTC.

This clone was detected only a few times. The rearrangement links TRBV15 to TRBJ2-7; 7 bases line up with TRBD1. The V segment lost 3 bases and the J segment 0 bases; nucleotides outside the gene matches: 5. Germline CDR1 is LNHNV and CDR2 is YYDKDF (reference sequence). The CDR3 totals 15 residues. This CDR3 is CATSRGRDSSYEQYF. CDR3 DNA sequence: TGTGCCACCAGCAGGGGCAGGGACAGCTCCTACGAGCAGTACTTC.

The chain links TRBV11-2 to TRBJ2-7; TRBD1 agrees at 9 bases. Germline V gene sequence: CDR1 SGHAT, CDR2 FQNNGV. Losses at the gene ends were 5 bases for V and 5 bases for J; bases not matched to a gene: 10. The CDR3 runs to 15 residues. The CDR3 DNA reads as TGTGCCAGCAGCCACCCGGACAGGGGAGTTGACGAGCAGTACTTC. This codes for CASSHPDRGVDEQYF.

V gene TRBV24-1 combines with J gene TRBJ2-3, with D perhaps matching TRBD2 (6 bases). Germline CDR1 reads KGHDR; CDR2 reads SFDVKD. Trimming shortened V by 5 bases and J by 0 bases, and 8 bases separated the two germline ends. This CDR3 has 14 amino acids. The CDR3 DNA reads TGTGCCACCAGTGTAGGAGGGAGCACAGATACGCAGTATTTT. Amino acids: CATSVGGSTDTQYF.

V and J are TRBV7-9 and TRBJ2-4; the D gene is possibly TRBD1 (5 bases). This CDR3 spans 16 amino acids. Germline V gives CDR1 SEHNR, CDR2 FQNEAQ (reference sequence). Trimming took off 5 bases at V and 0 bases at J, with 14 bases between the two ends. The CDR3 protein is CASSHGADLAKNIQYF. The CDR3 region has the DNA TGTGCCAGCAGCCATGGGGCAGACTTAGCCAAAAACATTCAGTACTTC.

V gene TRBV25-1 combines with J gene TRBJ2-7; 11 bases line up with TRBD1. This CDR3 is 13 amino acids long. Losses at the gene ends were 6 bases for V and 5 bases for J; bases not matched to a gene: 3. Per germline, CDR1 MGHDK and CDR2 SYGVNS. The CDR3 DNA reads TGTGCCAGCAGCAGGACAGGGGGCCACGAGCAGTACTTC. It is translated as CASSRTGGHEQYF.

The CDR3 loop is CASSLGQGMSYNEQFF. DNA for the CDR3: TGCGCCAGCAGCTTAGGACAGGGGATGTCCTACAATGAGCAGTTCTTC. The chain employs TRBV5-1 and TRBJ2-1; 9 nucleotides agree with TRBD1. CDR1 is SGHRS and CDR2 is YFSETQ in the germline V gene. The CDR3 has 16 amino acids. Losses at the gene ends were 2 bases for V and 1 base for J; bases not matched to a gene: 4.

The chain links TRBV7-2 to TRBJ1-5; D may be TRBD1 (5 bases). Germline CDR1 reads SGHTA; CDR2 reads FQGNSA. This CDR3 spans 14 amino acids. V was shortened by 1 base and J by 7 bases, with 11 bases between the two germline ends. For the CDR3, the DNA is TGTGCCAGCAGCTTAGTAATTAGGGGACAGCCCCAGCATTTT. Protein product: CASSLVIRGQPQHF.

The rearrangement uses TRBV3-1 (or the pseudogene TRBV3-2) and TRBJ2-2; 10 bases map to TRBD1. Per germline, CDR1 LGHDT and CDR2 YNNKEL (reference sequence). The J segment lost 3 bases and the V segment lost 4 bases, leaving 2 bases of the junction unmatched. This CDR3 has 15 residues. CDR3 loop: CASSPGTGDTGELFF. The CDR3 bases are TGTGCCAGCAGCCCGGGGACAGGGGACACCGGGGAGCTGTTTTTT.

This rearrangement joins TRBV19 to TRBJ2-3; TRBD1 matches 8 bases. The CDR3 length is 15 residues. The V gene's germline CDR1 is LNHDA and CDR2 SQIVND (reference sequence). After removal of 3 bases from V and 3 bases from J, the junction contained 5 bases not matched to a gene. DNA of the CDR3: TGTGCCAGTAGTATGAGGACAGGGAAAACAGATACGCAGTATTTT. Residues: CASSMRTGKTDTQYF. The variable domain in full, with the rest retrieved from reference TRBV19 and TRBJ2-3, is DGGITQSPKYLFRKEGQNVTLSCEQNLNHDAMYWYRQDPGQGLRLIYYSQIVNDFQKGDIAEGYSVSREKKESFPLTVTSAQKNPTAFYLCASSMRTGKTDTQYFGPGTRLTVL.

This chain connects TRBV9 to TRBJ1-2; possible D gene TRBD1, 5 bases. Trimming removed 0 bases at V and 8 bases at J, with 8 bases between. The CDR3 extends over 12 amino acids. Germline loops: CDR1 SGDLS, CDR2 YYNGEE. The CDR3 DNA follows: TGTGCCAGCAGCGTAGTGGCAGGGGGCTACACCTTC. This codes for CASSVVAGGYTF.

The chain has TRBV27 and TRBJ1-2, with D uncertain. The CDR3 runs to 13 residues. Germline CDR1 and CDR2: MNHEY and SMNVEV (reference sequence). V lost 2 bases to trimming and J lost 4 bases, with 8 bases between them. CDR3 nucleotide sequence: TGTGCCAGCAGTTTACGGGGAGGCTATGGCTACACCTTC. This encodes CASSLRGGYGYTF.